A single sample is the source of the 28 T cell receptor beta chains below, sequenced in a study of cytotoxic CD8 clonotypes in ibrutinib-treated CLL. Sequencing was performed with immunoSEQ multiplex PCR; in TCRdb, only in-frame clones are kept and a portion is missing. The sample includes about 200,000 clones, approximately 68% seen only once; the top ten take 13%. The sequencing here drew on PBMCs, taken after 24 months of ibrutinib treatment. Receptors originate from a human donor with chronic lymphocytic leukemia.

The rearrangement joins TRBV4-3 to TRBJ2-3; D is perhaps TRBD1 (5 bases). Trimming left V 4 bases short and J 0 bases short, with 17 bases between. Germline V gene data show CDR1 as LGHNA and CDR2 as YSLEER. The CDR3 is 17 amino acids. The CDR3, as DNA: TGCGCCAGCAGCCGAATGGGGCCCCACGGCAGCACAGATACGCAGTATTTT. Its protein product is CASSRMGPHGSTDTQYF.

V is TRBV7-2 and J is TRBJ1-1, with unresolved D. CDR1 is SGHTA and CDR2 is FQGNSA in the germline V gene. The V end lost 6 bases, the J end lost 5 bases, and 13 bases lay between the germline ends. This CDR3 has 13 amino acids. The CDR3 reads CASRLTWETEAFF. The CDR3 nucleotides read TGTGCCAGCAGATTGACGTGGGAAACTGAAGCTTTCTTT.

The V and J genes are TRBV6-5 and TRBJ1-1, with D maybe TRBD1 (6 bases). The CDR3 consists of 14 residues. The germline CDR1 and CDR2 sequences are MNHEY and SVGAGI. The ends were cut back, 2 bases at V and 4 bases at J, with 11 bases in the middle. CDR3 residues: CASSYKQGVTEAFF. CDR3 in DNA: TGTGCCAGCAGTTACAAACAGGGCGTCACTGAAGCTTTCTTT.

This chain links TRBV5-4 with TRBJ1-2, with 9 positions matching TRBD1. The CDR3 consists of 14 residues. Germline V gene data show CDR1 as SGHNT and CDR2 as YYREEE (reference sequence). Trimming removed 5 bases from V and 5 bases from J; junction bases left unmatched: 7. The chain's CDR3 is CASRSGTGNYGYTF. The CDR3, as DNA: TGTGCCAGCAGATCCGGGACAGGGAATTATGGCTACACCTTC.

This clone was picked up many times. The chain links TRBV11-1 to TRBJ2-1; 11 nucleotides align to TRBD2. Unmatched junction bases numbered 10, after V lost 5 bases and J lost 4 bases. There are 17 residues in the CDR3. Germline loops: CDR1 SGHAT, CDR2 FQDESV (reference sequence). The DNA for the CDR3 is TGTGCCAGCAGCCCCCTTAGCGGGAGGGCAACGTACAATGAGCAGTTCTTC. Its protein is CASSPLSGRATYNEQFF. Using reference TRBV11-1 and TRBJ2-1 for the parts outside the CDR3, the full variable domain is EAEVAQSPRYKITEKSQAVAFWCDPISGHATLYWYRQILGQGPELLVQFQDESVVDDSQLPKDRFSAERLKGVDSTLKIQPAELGDSAMYLCASSPLSGRATYNEQFFGPGTRLTVL.

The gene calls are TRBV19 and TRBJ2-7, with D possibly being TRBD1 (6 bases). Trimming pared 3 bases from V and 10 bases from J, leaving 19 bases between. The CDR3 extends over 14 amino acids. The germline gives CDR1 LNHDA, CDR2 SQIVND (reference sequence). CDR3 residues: CASSMASRQDTQYF. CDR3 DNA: TGTGCCAGTAGTATGGCGTCTAGACAGGATACCCAGTACTTC.

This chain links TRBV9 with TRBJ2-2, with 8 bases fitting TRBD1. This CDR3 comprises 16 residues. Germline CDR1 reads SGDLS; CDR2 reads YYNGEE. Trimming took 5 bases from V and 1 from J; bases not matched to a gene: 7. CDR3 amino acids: CASRKRGTGNTGELFF. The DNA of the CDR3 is TGTGCCAGCAGAAAAAGAGGGACAGGGAACACCGGGGAGCTGTTTTTT.

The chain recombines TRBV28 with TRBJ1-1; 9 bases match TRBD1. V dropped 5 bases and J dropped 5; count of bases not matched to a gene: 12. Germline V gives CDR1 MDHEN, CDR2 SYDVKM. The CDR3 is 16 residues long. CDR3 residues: CASSTPNRGRGTEAFF. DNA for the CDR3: TGTGCCAGCAGTACCCCAAACAGGGGGCGAGGGACTGAAGCTTTCTTT.

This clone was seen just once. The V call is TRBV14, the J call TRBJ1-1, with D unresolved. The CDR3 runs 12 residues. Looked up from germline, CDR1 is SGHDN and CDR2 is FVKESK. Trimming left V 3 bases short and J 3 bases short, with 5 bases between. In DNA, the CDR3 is TGTGCCAGCAGCCACGGAGACACTGAAGCTTTCTTT. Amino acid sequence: CASSHGDTEAFF.

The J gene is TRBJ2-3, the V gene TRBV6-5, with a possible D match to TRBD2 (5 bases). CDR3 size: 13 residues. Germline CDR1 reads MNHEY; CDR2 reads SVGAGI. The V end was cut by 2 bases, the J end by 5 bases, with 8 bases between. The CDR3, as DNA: TGTGCCAGCAGTTACGTGGCGGGAGATACGCAGTATTTT. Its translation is CASSYVAGDTQYF.

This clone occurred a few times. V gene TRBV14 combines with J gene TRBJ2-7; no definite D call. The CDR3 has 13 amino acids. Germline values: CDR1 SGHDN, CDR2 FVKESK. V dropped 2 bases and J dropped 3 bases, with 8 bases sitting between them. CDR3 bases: TGTGCCAGCAGCCAATCATATAGCTACGAGCAGTACTTC. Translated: CASSQSYSYEQYF.

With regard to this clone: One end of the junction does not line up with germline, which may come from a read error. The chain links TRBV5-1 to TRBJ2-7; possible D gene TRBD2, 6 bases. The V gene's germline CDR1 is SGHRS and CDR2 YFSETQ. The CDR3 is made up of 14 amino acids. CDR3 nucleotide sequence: TGCGCCAGCAGCTCTACAAGCGGAGGGTCGTTGGGGCACTTC. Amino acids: CASSSTSGGSLGHF.

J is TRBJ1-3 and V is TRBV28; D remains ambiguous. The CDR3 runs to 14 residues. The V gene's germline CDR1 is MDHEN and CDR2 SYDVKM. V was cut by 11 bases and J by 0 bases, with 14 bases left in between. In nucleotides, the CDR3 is TGTGCCGCCCAGGACGTAAGCTCTGGAAACACCATATATTTT. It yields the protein CAAQDVSSGNTIYF. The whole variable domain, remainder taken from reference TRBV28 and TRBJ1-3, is DVKVTQSSRYLVKRTGEKVFLECVQDMDHENMFWYRQDPGLGLRLIYFSYDVKMKEKGDIPEGYSVSREKKERFSLILESASTNQTSMYLCAAQDVSSGNTIYFGEGSWLTVV.

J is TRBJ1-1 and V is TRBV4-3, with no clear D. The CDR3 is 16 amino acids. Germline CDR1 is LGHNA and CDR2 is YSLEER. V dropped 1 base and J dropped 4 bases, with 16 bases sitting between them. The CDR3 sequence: CASSQVSLGGGTEAFF. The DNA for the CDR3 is TGCGCCAGCAGCCAAGTGTCGTTGGGTGGTGGCACTGAAGCTTTCTTT.

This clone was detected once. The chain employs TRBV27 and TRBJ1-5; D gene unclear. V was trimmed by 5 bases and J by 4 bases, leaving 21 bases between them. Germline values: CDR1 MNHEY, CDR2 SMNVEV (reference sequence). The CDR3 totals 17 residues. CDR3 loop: CASSPTQGRRGNQPQHF. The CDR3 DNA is TGTGCCAGCAGTCCAACCCAAGGGCGGCGGGGTAATCAGCCCCAGCATTTT.

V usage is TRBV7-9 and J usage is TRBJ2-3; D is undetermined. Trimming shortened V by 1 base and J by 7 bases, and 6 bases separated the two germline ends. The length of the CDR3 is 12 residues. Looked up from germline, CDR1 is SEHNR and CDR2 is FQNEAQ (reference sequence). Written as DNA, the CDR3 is TGTGCCAGCAGCTTAGAGCGCCATACGCAGTATTTT. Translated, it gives CASSLERHTQYF.

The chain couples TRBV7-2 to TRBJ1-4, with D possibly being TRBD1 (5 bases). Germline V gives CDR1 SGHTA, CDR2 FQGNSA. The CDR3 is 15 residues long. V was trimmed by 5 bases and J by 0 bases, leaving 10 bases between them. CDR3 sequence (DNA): TGTGCCAGCAGCCGCGACAGAGCAACTAATGAAAAACTGTTTTTT. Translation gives CASSRDRATNEKLFF.

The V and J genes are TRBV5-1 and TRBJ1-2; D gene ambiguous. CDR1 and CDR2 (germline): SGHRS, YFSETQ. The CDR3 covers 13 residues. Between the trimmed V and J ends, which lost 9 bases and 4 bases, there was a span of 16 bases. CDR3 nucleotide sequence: TGCGCCACCCCGGACCCATCGGGCTATGGCTACACCTTC. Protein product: CATPDPSGYGYTF.

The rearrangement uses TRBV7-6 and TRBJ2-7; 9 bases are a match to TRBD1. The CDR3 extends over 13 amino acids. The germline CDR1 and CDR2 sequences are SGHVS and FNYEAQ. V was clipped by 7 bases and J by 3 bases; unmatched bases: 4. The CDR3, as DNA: TGTGCCAGCAAACTGGGACAGGGCTACGAGCAGTACTTC. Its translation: CASKLGQGYEQYF.

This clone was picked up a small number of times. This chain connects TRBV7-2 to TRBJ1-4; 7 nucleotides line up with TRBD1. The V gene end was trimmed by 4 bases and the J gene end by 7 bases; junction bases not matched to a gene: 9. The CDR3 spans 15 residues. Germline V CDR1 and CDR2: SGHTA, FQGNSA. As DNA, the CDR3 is TGTGCCAGCAGCTCAAAAGGGGGCTTTCGTGAAAAACTGTTTTTT. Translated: CASSSKGGFREKLFF. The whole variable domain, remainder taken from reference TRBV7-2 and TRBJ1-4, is GAGVSQSPSNKVTEKGKDVELRCDPISGHTALYWYRQSLGQGLEFLIYFQGNSAPDKSGLPSDRFSAERTGGSVSTLTIQRTQQEDSAVYLCASSSKGGFREKLFFGSGTQLSVL.

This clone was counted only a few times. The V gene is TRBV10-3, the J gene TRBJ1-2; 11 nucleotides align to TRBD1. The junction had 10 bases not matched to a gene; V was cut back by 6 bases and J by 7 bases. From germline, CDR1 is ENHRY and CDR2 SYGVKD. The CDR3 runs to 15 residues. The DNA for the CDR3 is TGTGCCATCAGCGACAGGACAGGGGGCATGATTGGCTACACCTTC. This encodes CAISDRTGGMIGYTF.

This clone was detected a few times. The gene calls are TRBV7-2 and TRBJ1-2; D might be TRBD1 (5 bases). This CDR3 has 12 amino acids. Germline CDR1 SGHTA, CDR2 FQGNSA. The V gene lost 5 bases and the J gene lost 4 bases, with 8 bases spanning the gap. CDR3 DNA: TGTGCCAGCAGCCGAGACAGCTATGGCTACACCTTC. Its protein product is CASSRDSYGYTF.

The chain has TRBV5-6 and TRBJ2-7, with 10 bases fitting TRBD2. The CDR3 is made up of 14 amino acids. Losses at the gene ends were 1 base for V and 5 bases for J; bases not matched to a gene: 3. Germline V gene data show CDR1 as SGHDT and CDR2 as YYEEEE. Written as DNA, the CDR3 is TGTGCCAGCAGCTTGCCTAGCGGGAGTCACGAGCAGTACTTC. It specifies CASSLPSGSHEQYF.

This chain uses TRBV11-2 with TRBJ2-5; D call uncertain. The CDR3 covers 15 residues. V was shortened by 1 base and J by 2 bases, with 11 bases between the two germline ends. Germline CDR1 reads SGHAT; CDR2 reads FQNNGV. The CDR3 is CASSLVWDGQETQYF. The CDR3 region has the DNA TGTGCCAGCAGCTTAGTTTGGGATGGGCAAGAGACCCAGTACTTC.

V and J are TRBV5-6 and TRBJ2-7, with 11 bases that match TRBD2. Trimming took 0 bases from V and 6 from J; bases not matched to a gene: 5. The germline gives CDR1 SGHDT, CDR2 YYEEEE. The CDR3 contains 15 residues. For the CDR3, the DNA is TGTGCCAGCAGCTTGGGACTAGCGGGAATATCCGAGCAGTACTTC. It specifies CASSLGLAGISEQYF.

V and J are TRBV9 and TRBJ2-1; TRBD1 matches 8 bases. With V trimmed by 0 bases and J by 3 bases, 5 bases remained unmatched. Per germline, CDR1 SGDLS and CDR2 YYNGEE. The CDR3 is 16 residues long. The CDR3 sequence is CASSVGTGINYNEQFF. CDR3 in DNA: TGTGCCAGCAGCGTAGGGACAGGGATTAACTACAATGAGCAGTTCTTC. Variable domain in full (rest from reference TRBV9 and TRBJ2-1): DSGVTQTPKHLITATGQRVTLRCSPRSGDLSVYWYQQSLDQGLQFLIQYYNGEERAKGNILERFSAQQFPDLHSELNLSSLELGDSALYFCASSVGTGINYNEQFFGPGTRLTVL.

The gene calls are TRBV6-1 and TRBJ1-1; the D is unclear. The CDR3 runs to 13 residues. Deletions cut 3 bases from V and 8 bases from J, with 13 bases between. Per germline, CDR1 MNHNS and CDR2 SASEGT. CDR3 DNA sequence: TGTGCCAGCAGTGAGGCCGGGGAAGCAGAAGCTTTCTTT. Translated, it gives CASSEAGEAEAFF.

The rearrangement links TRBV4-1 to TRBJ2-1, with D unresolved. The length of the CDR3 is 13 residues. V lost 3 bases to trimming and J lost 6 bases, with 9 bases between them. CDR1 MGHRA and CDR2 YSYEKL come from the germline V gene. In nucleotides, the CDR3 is TGCGCCAGCAGCCACCGAGTCGCCAATGAGCAGTTCTTC. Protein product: CASSHRVANEQFF.